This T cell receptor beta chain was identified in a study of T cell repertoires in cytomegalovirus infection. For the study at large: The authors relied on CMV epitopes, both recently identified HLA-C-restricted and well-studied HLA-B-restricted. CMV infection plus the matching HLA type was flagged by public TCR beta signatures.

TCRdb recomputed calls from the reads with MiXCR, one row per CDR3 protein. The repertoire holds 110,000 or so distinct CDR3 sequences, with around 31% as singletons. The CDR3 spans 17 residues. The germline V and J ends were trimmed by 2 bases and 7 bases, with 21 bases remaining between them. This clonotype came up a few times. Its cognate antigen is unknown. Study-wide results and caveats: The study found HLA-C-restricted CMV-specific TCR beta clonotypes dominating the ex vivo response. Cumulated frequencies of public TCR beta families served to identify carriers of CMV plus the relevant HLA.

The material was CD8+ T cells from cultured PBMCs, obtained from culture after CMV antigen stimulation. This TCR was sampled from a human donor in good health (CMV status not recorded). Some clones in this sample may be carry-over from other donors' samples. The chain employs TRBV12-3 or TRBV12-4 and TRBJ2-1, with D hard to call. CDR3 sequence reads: CASSLYLKAVRANEQFF. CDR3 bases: TGTGCCAGCAGTTTATATCTAAAGGCAGTCCGGGCGAATGAGCAGTTCTTC.